This T cell receptor beta chain came from a study of blood T cell repertoires in COVID-19. Whole-study context: Samples of COVID-19 (acute and convalescent) were obtained from the United States, Italy and Spain. PBMCs, B-cell-depleted T cells, or T cells provided the cDNA or gDNA that made up the material.

Germline CDR1 and CDR2: MNHEY and SMNVEV (reference sequence). The CDR3 has 13 residues. The V end was cut by 5 bases, the J end by 7 bases, with 14 bases between. Some clones are missing from TCRdb's copy, which holds only in-frame ones; the method was immunoSEQ multiplex PCR. The repertoire holds about 200,000 clones, with over 60% as singletons. V and J are TRBV27 and TRBJ1-2; a possible D gene is TRBD1 (6 bases). The origin of this receptor is an older woman with acute or convalescent COVID-19. Sequencing was performed on peripheral blood. The CDR3, as DNA: TGTGCCAGCAGTACAGGGAAGACACCTGGCTACACCTTC. Its translation is CASSTGKTPGYTF.